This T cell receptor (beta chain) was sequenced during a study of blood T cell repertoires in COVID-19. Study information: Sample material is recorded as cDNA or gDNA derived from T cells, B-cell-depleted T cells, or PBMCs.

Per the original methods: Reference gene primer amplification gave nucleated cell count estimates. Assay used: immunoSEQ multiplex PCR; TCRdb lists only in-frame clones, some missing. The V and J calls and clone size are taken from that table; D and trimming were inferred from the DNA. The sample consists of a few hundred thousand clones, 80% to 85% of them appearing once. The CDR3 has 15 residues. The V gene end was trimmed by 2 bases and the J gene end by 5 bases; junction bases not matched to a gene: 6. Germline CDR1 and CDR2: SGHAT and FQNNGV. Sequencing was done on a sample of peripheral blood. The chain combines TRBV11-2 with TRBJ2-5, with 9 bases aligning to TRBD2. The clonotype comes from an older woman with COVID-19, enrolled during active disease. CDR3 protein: CASSLIGGRGETQYF. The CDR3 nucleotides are TGTGCCAGCAGCTTAATTGGCGGGAGGGGGGAGACCCAGTACTTC.